Below, one TCR beta chain is given with its context. It lacks a known antigen. The input lacks base qualities; no much larger clone sits a single base away. The immunoSEQ Assay, a bias-controlled multiplex PCR, was used to amplify TCRbeta CDR3 regions from genomic DNA. The study's processing was this. The number of nucleated cells in each sample was estimated from the amplification of reference gene primers within the assay. To quantify the absolute abundance of each unique TCRbeta CDR3 rearrangement, sequence reads were collapsed and filtered. Productive Simpson clonality was computed per sample as the square root of Simpson's diversity index over productive rearrangements. TCRdb's version of the immuneACCESS table is confined to in-frame rearrangements and falls short of the full clone set. An unresolved V gene accounts for under half of the shortfall where checked; the remainder is of unknown origin. Clonal size and the V and J genes are those of that table, whereas D and trimming came from the DNA. This sample holds fewer than 350,000 clones; 89% were observed only once. The ten largest clones capture roughly 5.3% of the sample.

Enrolling through a virtual design, the prospective study's participants ranged in age from roughly 18 to 95 years and lived across about two dozen United States geographic areas. Cohort assignment in the prospective study relied on participant-reported clinical history from a screening survey and a study questionnaire. Recovered participants in ImmuneRACE Cohort 3 were defined as having two consecutive negative NP/OP PCR tests, clearance from a healthcare professional, or resolution of symptoms. Mobile phlebotomists in the prospective study collected whole blood, serum and a nasopharyngeal or oropharyngeal swab from every participant. Over a 2-month period, participants in the prospective study had the option of providing additional blood draws and questionnaires. Blood samples from the prospective study were shipped frozen or at room temperature prior to DNA extraction. The sample comes from a study of blood T cell repertoires in COVID-19 (dated by TCRdb to about 2020). At the level of the whole study: Samples from collaborators originated in the United States, Italy and Spain and spanned both the acute and convalescent phases of COVID-19. The prospective study material was composed of cDNA or gDNA derived from T cells, B-cell-depleted T cells, or PBMCs. Deeply sampled blood TCRbeta repertoires from subjects exposed to, actively infected with, or recovered from COVID-19 were included in the dataset. A freely available public database, intended as a resource for researchers studying the immune response to SARS-CoV-2, is where the repertoires were released. Samples were obtained from the ongoing ImmuneRACE study (first 160 participants) and from some 1,200 subjects provided by 6 global collaborators. The sample metadata nearly always contained a de-identified subject ID, COVID-19 status, age in years and sex. HLA class I and class II types, where available, came from metadata supplied by the sample provider rather than from assay-based typing.

Overall study outcomes, separate from this receptor: How much clinical and demographic metadata was included differed by source and by participant, and the metadata was provided uncurated.

V has 6 bases trimmed and J has 4 bases trimmed; junction bases matching no gene number 4. The CDR3 holds 14 amino acids from the cysteine to the phenylalanine. Only CDR3 DNA is held: 42 bases, read in frame from base 1. CDR1 and CDR2 are read off the germline V gene as MNHEY and SVGAGI. The source of this sequence is a man in his sixties who had recovered from COVID-19. The sequence links TRBV6-5 to TRBJ2-2; 8 middle bases align to TRBD1. Sequences were obtained from PBMCs or T cells enriched from blood (not recorded which). The bases are TGTGCCAGCAGCCCAGGACAGGGCACCGGGGAGCTGTTTTTT. The resulting protein is CASSPGQGTGELFF.